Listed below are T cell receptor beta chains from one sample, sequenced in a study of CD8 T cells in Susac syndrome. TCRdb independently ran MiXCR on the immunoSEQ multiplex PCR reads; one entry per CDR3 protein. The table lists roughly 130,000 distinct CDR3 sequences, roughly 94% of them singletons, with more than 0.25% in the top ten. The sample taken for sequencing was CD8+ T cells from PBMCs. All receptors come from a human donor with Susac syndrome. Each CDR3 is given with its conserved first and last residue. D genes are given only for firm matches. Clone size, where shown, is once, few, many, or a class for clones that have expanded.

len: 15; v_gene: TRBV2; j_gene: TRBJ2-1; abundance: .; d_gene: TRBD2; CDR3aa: CASRAGGGSYNEQFF; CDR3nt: TGTGCCAGCAGAGCTGGGGGGGGCTCCTACAATGAGCAGTTCTTC
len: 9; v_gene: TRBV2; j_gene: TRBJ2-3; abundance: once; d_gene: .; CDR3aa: CAFGDTQYF; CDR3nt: TGTGCCTTCGGAGATACGCAGTATTTT
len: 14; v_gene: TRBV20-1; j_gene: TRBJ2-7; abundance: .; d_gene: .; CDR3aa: CSARSWTAGYEQYF; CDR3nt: TGCAGTGCTAGATCTTGGACAGCAGGATACGAGCAGTACTTC
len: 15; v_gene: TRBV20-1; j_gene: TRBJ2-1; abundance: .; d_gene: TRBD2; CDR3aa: CSARSGLAAANEQFF; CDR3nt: TGCAGTGCTAGATCGGGACTAGCGGCCGCCAATGAGCAGTTCTTC
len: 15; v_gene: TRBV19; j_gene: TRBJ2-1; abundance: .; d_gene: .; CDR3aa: CASSTPGRIYNEQFF; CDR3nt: TGTGCCAGTAGTACACCAGGGCGTATTTACAATGAGCAGTTCTTC
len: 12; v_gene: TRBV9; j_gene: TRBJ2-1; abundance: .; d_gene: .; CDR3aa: CASSVGDSEQFF; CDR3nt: TGTGCCAGCAGCGTAGGAGACAGTGAGCAGTTCTTC
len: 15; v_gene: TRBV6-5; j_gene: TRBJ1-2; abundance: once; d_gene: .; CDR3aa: CASSPSGTSGYGYTF; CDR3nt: TGTGCCAGCAGTCCCTCCGGGACCTCGGGCTATGGCTACACCTTC
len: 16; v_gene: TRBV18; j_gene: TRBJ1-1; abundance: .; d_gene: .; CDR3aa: CASSPPPGRRNTEAFF; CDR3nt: TGTGCCAGCTCACCACCACCAGGACGGAGGAACACTGAAGCTTTCTTT
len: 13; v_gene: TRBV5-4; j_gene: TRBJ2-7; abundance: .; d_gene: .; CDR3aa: CASSTRTAYEQYF; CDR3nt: TGTGCCAGCAGCACCCGGACAGCCTACGAGCAGTACTTC
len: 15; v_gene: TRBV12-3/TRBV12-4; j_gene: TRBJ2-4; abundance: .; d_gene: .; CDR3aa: CASSWGSSSKNIQYF; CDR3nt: TGTGCCAGCAGTTGGGGGAGTTCTAGCAAAAACATTCAGTACTTC
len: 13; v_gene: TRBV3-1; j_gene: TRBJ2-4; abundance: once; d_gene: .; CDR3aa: CASSRVIKNIQYF; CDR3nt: TGTGCCAGCAGCAGGGTAATCAAAAACATTCAGTACTTC
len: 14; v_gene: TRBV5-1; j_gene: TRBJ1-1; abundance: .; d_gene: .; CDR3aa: CASSPRGANTEAFF; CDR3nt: TGCGCCAGCAGCCCCCGGGGGGCTAACACTGAAGCTTTCTTT
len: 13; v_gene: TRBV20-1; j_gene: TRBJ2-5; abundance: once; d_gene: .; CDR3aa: CSALNAGEGTQYF; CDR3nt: TGCAGTGCACTTAACGCGGGCGAGGGGACCCAGTACTTC
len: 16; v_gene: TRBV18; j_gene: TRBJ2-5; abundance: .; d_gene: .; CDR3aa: CASSPNKGSYQETQYF; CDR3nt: TGTGCCAGCTCACCAAACAAGGGGTCGTACCAAGAGACCCAGTACTTC
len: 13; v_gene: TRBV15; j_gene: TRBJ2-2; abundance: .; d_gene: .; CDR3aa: CATRHRATGELFF; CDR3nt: TGTGCCACCAGACACAGGGCCACCGGGGAGCTGTTTTTT
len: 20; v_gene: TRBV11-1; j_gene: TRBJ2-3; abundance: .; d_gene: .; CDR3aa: CASSLARHPPGPRRTDTQYF; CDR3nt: TGTGCCAGCAGCTTAGCCCGACACCCGCCGGGCCCCAGACGCACAGATACGCAGTATTTT
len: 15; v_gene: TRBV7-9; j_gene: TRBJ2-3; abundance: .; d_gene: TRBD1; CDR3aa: CASRHGTGGADTQYF; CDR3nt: TGTGCCAGCAGACACGGGACAGGGGGTGCGGATACGCAGTATTTT
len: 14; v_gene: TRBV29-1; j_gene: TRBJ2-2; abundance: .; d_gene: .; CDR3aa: CSVSPGANTGELFF; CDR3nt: TGCAGCGTGTCCCCCGGGGCCAACACCGGGGAGCTGTTTTTT
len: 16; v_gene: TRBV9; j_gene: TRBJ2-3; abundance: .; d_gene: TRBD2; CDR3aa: CASSYLPGLAMNTQYF; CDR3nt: TGTGCCAGCAGCTACCTCCCTGGACTAGCGATGAATACGCAGTATTTT
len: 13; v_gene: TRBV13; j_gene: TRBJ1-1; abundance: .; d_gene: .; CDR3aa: CASSPSTSAEAFF; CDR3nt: TGTGCCAGCAGCCCCTCCACGAGCGCTGAAGCTTTCTTT
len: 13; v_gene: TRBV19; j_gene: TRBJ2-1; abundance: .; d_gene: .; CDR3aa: CASSIVRDNEQFF; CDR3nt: TGTGCCAGTAGTATAGTGAGAGACAATGAGCAGTTCTTC
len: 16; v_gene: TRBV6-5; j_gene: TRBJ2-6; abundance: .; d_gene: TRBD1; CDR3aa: CASSYLGTGVVNVLTF; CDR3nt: TGTGCCAGCAGTTACCTCGGGACAGGGGTGGTCAACGTCCTGACTTTC